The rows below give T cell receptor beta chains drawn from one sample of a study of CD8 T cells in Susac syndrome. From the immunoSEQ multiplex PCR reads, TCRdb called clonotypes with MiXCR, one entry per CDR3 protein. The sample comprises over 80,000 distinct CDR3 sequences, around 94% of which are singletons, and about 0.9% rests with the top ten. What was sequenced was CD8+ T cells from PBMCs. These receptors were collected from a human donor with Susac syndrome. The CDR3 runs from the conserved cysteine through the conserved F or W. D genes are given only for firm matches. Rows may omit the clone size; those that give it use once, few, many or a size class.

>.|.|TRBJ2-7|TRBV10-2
TGCGCCAGCACGTCGTGGAGCCGGGACGAGCAGTACTTC
CASTSWSRDEQYF
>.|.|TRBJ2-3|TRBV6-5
TGTGCCAGCAGTTACTCCCTAGGAGATACGCAGTATTTT
CASSYSLGDTQYF
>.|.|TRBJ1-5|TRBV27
TGTGCCAGCAGGATCTCTCCCAATAGCAATCAGCCCCAGCATTTT
CASRISPNSNQPQHF
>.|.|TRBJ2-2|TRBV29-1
TGCAGCGTTGCGGTCGTTGGCACCGGGGAGCTGTTTTTT
CSVAVVGTGELFF
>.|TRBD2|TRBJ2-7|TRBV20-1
TGCAGTGCAAGCCCCCTGGAGCGGGAGATCTACGAGCAGTACTTC
CSASPLEREIYEQYF
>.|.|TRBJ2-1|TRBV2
TGTGCCAGCAGTGCGGGGAAAGTCTACAATGAGCAGTTCTTC
CASSAGKVYNEQFF
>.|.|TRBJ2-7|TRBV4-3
TGCGCCAGCAGCCGTGGGACGGGGGACAGTGCTTACGAGCAGTACTTC
CASSRGTGDSAYEQYF
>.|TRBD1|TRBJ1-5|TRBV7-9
TGTGCCAGTTCCGGGACAGGGGACGGCGAGTTGGGCAATCAGCCCCAGCATTTT
CASSGTGDGELGNQPQHF
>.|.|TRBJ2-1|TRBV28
TGTGCCAGCAGTTTCGGACGGGAGCTTTATGAGCAGTTCTTC
CASSFGRELYEQFF
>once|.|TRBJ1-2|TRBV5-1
TGCGCCAGCAGCTTGTCCGGGGGCGTTGACTATGGCTACACCTTC
CASSLSGGVDYGYTF
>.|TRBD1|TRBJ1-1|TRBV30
TGTGCCTGGAGTCCAGGACAGGGGAACACTGAAGCTTTCTTT
CAWSPGQGNTEAFF
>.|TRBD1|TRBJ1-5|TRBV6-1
TGTGCCAGCAGACTCACAGGGGGCCTTAGCAATCAGCCCCAGCATTTT
CASRLTGGLSNQPQHF
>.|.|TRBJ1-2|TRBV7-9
TGTGCCAGCAGCTCACCGGGACACGGCTATGGCTACACCTTC
CASSSPGHGYGYTF
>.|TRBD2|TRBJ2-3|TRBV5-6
TGTGCCAGCAGCTCACCTAGCGGAACAGATACGCAGTATTTT
CASSSPSGTDTQYF
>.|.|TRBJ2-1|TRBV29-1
TGCAGCGTTGAAGGAGTTCGGGACAAGACTTACAATGAGCAGTTCTTC
CSVEGVRDKTYNEQFF
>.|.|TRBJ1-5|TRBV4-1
TGCGCCAGCAGCCAAGATACGGGGGGTTCATATCAGCCCCAGCATTTT
CASSQDTGGSYQPQHF
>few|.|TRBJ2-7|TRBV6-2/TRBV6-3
TGTGCCAGCAGTTCCTTCGACGGAACCTACGAGCAGTACTTC
CASSSFDGTYEQYF
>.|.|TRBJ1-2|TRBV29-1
TGCAGCGTTGAAGATCGGGCAGGTTTCTATGGCTACACCTTC
CSVEDRAGFYGYTF
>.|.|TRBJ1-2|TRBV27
TGTGCCAGCAGTTTAGGGTCCACGGGACATGGCTACACCTTC
CASSLGSTGHGYTF
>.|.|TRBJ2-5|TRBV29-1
TGCAGCGTTGTACTGGACAGTCAAGAGACCCAGTACTTC
CSVVLDSQETQYF
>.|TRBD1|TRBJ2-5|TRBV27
TGTGCCAGCAGTTTAGTTCGGACAGGGCAAGAGACCCAGTACTTC
CASSLVRTGQETQYF
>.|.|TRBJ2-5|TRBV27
TGTGCCAGCAGTTCCCCAGAGGAGACCCAGTACTTC
CASSSPEETQYF
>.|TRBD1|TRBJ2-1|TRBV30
TGTGCCTGGGATCTGGACAGGGATGATGAGCAGTTCTTC
CAWDLDRDDEQFF
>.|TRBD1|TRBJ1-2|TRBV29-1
TGCAGCGTTGAATCCGGGACAGGGGTTGGCTACACCTTC
CSVESGTGVGYTF
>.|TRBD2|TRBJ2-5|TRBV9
TGTGCCAGCAGCGCTGGGACTAGCAATTGGGAGACCCAGTACTTC
CASSAGTSNWETQYF
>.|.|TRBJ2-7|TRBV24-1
TGTGCCACCAGTCCCGATAACTCCTACGAGCAGTACTTC
CATSPDNSYEQYF
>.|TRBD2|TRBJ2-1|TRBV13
TGTGCCAGCAGCTTAGGCCGCGGGGGGCCTAACAATGAGCAGTTCTTC
CASSLGRGGPNNEQFF
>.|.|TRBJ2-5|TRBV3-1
TGTGCCAGCAGCCAAGTAAACCCCGGTGGGGAGACCCAGTACTTC
CASSQVNPGGETQYF
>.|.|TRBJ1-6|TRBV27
TGTGCCAGCAGTCGGGGCAGGGTCTCCTATAATTCACCCCTCCACTTT
CASSRGRVSYNSPLHF
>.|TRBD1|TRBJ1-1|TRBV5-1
TGCGCCAGCAGCTTGGGATTTGGGACAGGGGCCACTGAAGCTTTCTTT
CASSLGFGTGATEAFF
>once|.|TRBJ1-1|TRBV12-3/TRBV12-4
TGTGCCAGCAGTTTGGGGTTTGAAGCTTTCTTT
CASSLGFEAFF
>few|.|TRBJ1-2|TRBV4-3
TGCGCCAGCAGCCAAGAAGCGGCTGGGAACTATGGCTACACCTTC
CASSQEAAGNYGYTF
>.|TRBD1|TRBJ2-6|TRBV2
TGTGCCAGCAGTACCTACCGGGACAGGGCGGTACCTGGGGCCAACGTCCTGACTTTC
CASSTYRDRAVPGANVLTF
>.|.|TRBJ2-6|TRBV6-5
TGTGCCAGCAGTTACGAGGAGCGTTGGGGGTCTGGGGCCAACGTCCTGACTTTC
CASSYEERWGSGANVLTF
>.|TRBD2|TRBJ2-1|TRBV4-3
TGCGCCAGCAGCCAACATAGCGGGAGCATCTACAATGAGCAGTTCTTC
CASSQHSGSIYNEQFF
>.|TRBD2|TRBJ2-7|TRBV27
TGTGCCAGCACTGGACTAGCGGGCTCCTACGAGCAGTACTTC
CASTGLAGSYEQYF
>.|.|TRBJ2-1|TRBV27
TGTGCCAGCAGTTTGGGAGCTTTCAATGAGCAGTTCTTC
CASSLGAFNEQFF
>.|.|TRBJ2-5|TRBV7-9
TGTGCCAGCCCCAGGCCGGGACAAACTGATGTGACCCAGTACTTC
CASPRPGQTDVTQYF
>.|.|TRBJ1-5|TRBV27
TGTGCCAGCACTCCCAGTTGGGGGGTGGGTAGCAATCAGCCCCAGCATTTT
CASTPSWGVGSNQPQHF
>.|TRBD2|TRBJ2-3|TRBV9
TGTGCCAGCAGCGTAGAACTAGCGGGGGGCACAGATACGCAGTATTTT
CASSVELAGGTDTQYF
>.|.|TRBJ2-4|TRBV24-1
TGTGCCACCAGTGGCGGACTAGCCAAAAACATTCAGTACTTC
CATSGGLAKNIQYF
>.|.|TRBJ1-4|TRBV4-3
TGCGCCAGCAGCCTCCAGGGGCAACTGTTTTTT
CASSLQGQLFF
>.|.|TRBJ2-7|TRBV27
TGTGCCAGCAGTTTATCAGGCATACTAAAGTCCTACGAGCAGTACTTC
CASSLSGILKSYEQYF
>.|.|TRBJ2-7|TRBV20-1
TGCAGTGCTAGAGATTCGTGGAACCAAGACGCCTACGAGCAGTACTTC
CSARDSWNQDAYEQYF
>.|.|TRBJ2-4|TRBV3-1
TGTGCCAGCAGCCAAGACGTTTACATTCAGTACTTC
CASSQDVYIQYF
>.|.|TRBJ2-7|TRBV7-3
TGTGCCAGCAGCTCCTGGGGCGAGCAGTACTTC
CASSSWGEQYF
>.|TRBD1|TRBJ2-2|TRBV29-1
TGCAGCGTGCGGGACAGGGCCCGGGACACCGGGGAGCTGTTTTTT
CSVRDRARDTGELFF
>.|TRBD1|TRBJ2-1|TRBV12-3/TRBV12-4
TGTGCCAGCAGTCTCCCGGGACAGGGCATCAATGAGCAGTTCTTC
CASSLPGQGINEQFF
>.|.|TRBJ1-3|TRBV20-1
TGCAGTGCTAGGCAAATGGCTAGCTCTGGAAACACCATATATTTT
CSARQMASSGNTIYF
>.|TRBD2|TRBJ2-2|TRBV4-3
TGCGCCAGCAGCCAAGACGACCGGCCAGCGGGGCGTGGCGGGGAGCTGTTTTTT
CASSQDDRPAGRGGELFF